The 32 T cell receptor beta chains listed next were all sequenced from one sample in a study of OX40 agonist ivuxolimab in advanced cancers. Repertoires were generated with immunoSEQ multiplex PCR, while TCRdb's copy carries only in-frame clones and drops some. The sample holds approximately 70,000 clones, roughly 80% seen once. Specimen: CD4+ or CD8+ T cells sorted from blood, collected in a trial of the OX40 agonist ivuxolimab. These receptors all stem from an adult with an advanced solid tumor such as melanoma, head and neck, liver or kidney cancer.

The chain combines TRBV18 with TRBJ1-2; the D gene is possibly TRBD1 (5 bases). V dropped 6 bases and J dropped 3 bases, with 14 bases sitting between them. Germline V gene sequence: CDR1 KGHSH, CDR2 LQKENI. This CDR3 comprises 14 residues. CDR3 in amino acids: CASSPRGVDYGYTF. CDR3 DNA: TGTGCCAGCTCCCCTCGGGGGGTTGACTATGGCTACACCTTC.

The chain recombines TRBV29-1 with TRBJ2-1; 9 bases are a match to TRBD2. The trim removed 3 bases at V and 7 bases at J, leaving 22 bases unmatched. Per germline, CDR1 SQVTM and CDR2 ANQGSEA. The CDR3 is 19 amino acids. CDR3 in amino acids: CSVDRVSSGGRSRRNEQFF. The DNA of the CDR3 is TGCAGCGTTGATCGGGTTAGTAGCGGGGGACGCTCGCGGAGAAATGAGCAGTTCTTC.

The chain's CDR3 is CASSISGRATEAFF. The CDR3 DNA sequence: TGTGCCAGTAGTATCTCTGGCAGGGCCACTGAAGCTTTCTTT. The gene calls are TRBV19 and TRBJ1-1, with TRBD1 as a possible D gene (5 bases). The CDR3 runs 14 residues. V dropped 3 bases and J dropped 4 bases, with 12 bases sitting between them. Germline loops: CDR1 LNHDA, CDR2 SQIVND (reference sequence). Using reference TRBV19 and TRBJ1-1 for the parts outside the CDR3, the full variable domain is DGGITQSPKYLFRKEGQNVTLSCEQNLNHDAMYWYRQDPGQGLRLIYYSQIVNDFQKGDIAEGYSVSREKKESFPLTVTSAQKNPTAFYLCASSISGRATEAFFGQGTRLTVV.

This clone was recorded a few times. The chain employs TRBV5-1 and TRBJ2-7; 9 bases align to TRBD1. The CDR3 loop spans 15 amino acids. From germline, CDR1 is SGHRS and CDR2 YFSETQ. Losses at the gene ends were 2 bases for V and 2 bases for J; bases not matched to a gene: 5. The CDR3 DNA follows: TGCGCCAGCAGCTTCGACAGGGGGAGAACCTACGAGCAGTACTTC. Protein sequence: CASSFDRGRTYEQYF.

The chain uses TRBV2 and TRBJ2-5; D not resolved. This CDR3 region has 14 residues. The germline V and J ends were trimmed by 2 bases and 5 bases, with 12 bases remaining between them. Germline values: CDR1 SNHLY, CDR2 FYNNEI. CDR3 in amino acids: CASSETSGRETQYF. The CDR3 bases are TGTGCCAGCAGTGAAACATCTGGGCGGGAGACCCAGTACTTC.

CDR3 in amino acids: CASKTGPTGELFF. Here the CDR3 DNA reads TGTGCCAGCAAGACAGGGCCCACCGGGGAGCTGTTTTTT. The V call is TRBV6-9, the J call TRBJ2-2; the match to TRBD1 covers 7 bases. Germline CDR1 and CDR2: MNHGY and SVAAGI. After removal of 7 bases from V and 4 bases from J, the junction contained 3 bases not matched to a gene. The CDR3 has 13 residues.

This chain connects TRBV27 to TRBJ2-3; D tentatively reads TRBD1 or TRBD2 (6 bases each). The germline V and J ends were trimmed by 3 bases and 1 base, with 11 bases remaining between them. The CDR3 is 15 residues long. Germline CDR1 is MNHEY and CDR2 is SMNVEV (reference sequence). CDR3 protein: CASSFGGQGTDTQYF. CDR3 nucleotides: TGTGCCAGCAGTTTCGGGGGCCAGGGCACAGATACGCAGTATTTT.

V gene TRBV2 combines with J gene TRBJ2-3; TRBD2 aligns across 7 bases. The V gene end was trimmed by 6 bases and the J gene end by 3 bases; junction bases not matched to a gene: 12. The CDR3 has 16 amino acids. Germline V gene sequence: CDR1 SNHLY, CDR2 FYNNEI. CDR3 sequence (DNA): TGTGCCAGCAGGGACCCTAGCGGTAACATAACAGATACGCAGTATTTT. The encoded protein is CASRDPSGNITDTQYF.

V usage is TRBV18 and J usage is TRBJ1-3; tentative D call: TRBD1 (5 bases). The germline CDR1 and CDR2 sequences are KGHSH and LQKENI. This CDR3 has 14 amino acids. V lost 6 bases to trimming and J lost 7 bases, with 16 bases between them. In nucleotides, the CDR3 is TGTGCCAGCTCGAATTATAGGGGCCAGAACACCATATATTTT. Amino acid sequence: CASSNYRGQNTIYF.

The chain is built from TRBV18 and TRBJ2-7, with TRBD2 matching over 8 bases. The CDR3 totals 14 residues. The junction had 8 bases not matched to a gene; V was cut back by 3 bases and J by 7 bases. In germline, CDR1 is KGHSH, CDR2 LQKENI. CDR3 in amino acids: CASSPPGGAWEQYF. The CDR3 DNA is TGTGCCAGCTCACCCCCCGGGGGGGCTTGGGAGCAGTACTTC.

The rearrangement links TRBV6-4 to TRBJ2-3, with a possible D match to TRBD2 (6 bases). Germline CDR1 MRHNA, CDR2 SNTAGT. With 11 bases removed from V and 12 bases from J, the gap between germline ends came to 18 bases. CDR3 length: 11 amino acids. In DNA, the CDR3 is TGTGCCTCGGGAGCGGGTCACCCTCAGTATTTT. Translation: CASGAGHPQYF.

The gene calls are TRBV5-4 and TRBJ1-4; D might be TRBD1 (6 bases). Trimming removed 0 bases at V and 5 bases at J, with 14 bases between. Germline V gene data show CDR1 as SGHNT and CDR2 as YYREEE (reference sequence). The CDR3 is made up of 16 amino acids. Written as DNA, the CDR3 is TGTGCCAGCAGCTTGGGGGCTTCAGGGGAGAATGAAAAACTGTTTTTT. This translates into CASSLGASGENEKLFF.

The chain employs TRBV19 and TRBJ2-2; D gene unclear. The germline V gene encodes CDR1 LNHDA and CDR2 SQIVND (reference sequence). V was trimmed by 1 base and J by 2 bases, leaving 5 bases between them. The CDR3 is 14 residues long. The CDR3 DNA sequence: TGTGCCAGTAGTATAGGCGTAAACACCGGGGAGCTGTTTTTT. Protein product: CASSIGVNTGELFF.

V and J are TRBV6-6 and TRBJ1-5; D is unresolved. The length of the CDR3 is 15 residues. Germline V gene lookup returns CDR1 MNHNY and CDR2 SVGAGI (reference sequence). Trimming pared 4 bases from V and 2 bases from J, leaving 12 bases between. The CDR3 sequence is CASSSSGFGNQPQHF. In nucleotides, the CDR3 is TGTGCCAGCAGTTCCAGTGGGTTCGGCAATCAGCCCCAGCATTTT.

The rearrangement joins TRBV28 to TRBJ1-1, with D unclear. V was trimmed by 5 bases and J by 6 bases, leaving 13 bases between them. The germline V gene has CDR1 MDHEN and CDR2 SYDVKM. This CDR3 contains 13 residues. CDR3 region: CASSRRIEAEAFF. In nucleotides, the CDR3 is TGTGCCAGCAGTCGGCGGATCGAAGCTGAAGCTTTCTTT.

The J gene is TRBJ1-1, the V gene TRBV19; D ambiguous. Looked up from germline, CDR1 is LNHDA and CDR2 is SQIVND (reference sequence). Between the trimmed V and J ends, which lost 1 base and 2 bases, there was a span of 17 bases. The CDR3 contains 17 residues. CDR3: CASSIAARGNYNTEAFF. CDR3 bases: TGTGCCAGTAGTATAGCGGCGAGAGGCAACTACAACACTGAAGCTTTCTTT.

The V gene is TRBV6-5, the J gene TRBJ1-5, with TRBD1 identical over 7 bases. The CDR3 covers 15 residues. The J segment lost 1 base and the V segment lost 6 bases, leaving 6 bases of the junction unmatched. Germline assignment: CDR1 MNHEY and CDR2 SVGAGI. This CDR3 is CASSVGQLSNQPQHF. CDR3 DNA: TGTGCCAGCAGCGTGGGACAGTTAAGCAATCAGCCCCAGCATTTT.

The gene calls are TRBV30 and TRBJ2-7; tentative D call: TRBD1 (6 bases). V lost 4 bases to trimming and J lost 0 bases, with 16 bases between them. This CDR3 contains 15 residues. Germline V gene lookup returns CDR1 GTSNPN and CDR2 SVGIG (reference sequence). Here the CDR3 reads CAWTSVDSNSYEQYF. The CDR3 nucleotides read TGTGCCTGGACCTCCGTGGACAGTAACTCCTACGAGCAGTACTTC.

The chain links TRBV9 to TRBJ1-3; no definite D call. This CDR3 region has 19 residues. Germline CDR1 reads SGDLS; CDR2 reads YYNGEE. Trimming pared 2 bases from V and 0 bases from J, leaving 21 bases between. The CDR3 sequence: CASSVGVLGRVSSGNTIYF. DNA for the CDR3: TGTGCCAGCAGCGTGGGCGTATTGGGTAGAGTGAGCTCTGGAAACACCATATATTTT.

V gene TRBV5-1 combines with J gene TRBJ2-3, with D possibly TRBD1 on 5 matching bases. The CDR3 has 13 residues. The V gene lost 7 bases and the J gene lost 0 bases, with 9 bases spanning the gap. Looked up from germline, CDR1 is SGHRS and CDR2 is YFSETQ. CDR3 in amino acids: CASGRVSTDTQYF. CDR3 nucleotides: TGCGCCAGCGGCAGGGTTAGCACAGATACGCAGTATTTT.

The genes are TRBV18 and TRBJ1-1, with D possibly being TRBD1 (6 bases). V lost 2 bases to trimming and J lost 3 bases, with 16 bases between them. CDR3 length equals 16 residues. Germline V lookup: CDR1 KGHSH, CDR2 LQKENI. This CDR3 reads CASSPGTNNVYTEAFF. The CDR3 DNA is TGTGCCAGCTCACCAGGGACAAATAACGTCTACACTGAAGCTTTCTTT.

The chain recombines TRBV6-6 with TRBJ1-5, with TRBD1 identical over 8 bases. J was trimmed by 5 bases and V by 6 bases; bases with no gene match: 9. CDR1 is MNHNY, CDR2 SVGAGI, per germline (reference sequence). The CDR3 contains 15 residues. For the CDR3, the DNA is TGTGCCAGCAGCTGGACAGGGTGGGGAGATCAGCCCCAGCATTTT. Protein sequence: CASSWTGWGDQPQHF.

The rearrangement joins TRBV5-1 to TRBJ2-3, with a weak D call TRBD2 (6 bases). The V gene lost 4 bases and the J gene lost 1 base, with 16 bases spanning the gap. The CDR3 is 16 amino acids. CDR1 is SGHRS, CDR2 YFSETQ, per germline. The CDR3 DNA reads as TGCGCCAGCAGCGTGACTAGTTTCGCGGGCACAGATACGCAGTATTTT. It is translated as CASSVTSFAGTDTQYF.

The chain employs TRBV6-1 and TRBJ1-1; D is ambiguous. The CDR3 loop spans 15 amino acids. Trimming stripped 3 bases from V and 1 base from J, with 12 bases between. In germline, CDR1 is MNHNS, CDR2 SASEGT. CDR3 nucleotide sequence: TGTGCCAGCAGTGACCCCGGAGGCCCGAACACTGAAGCTTTCTTT. This encodes CASSDPGGPNTEAFF.

J is TRBJ2-7 and V is TRBV7-8; TRBD1 aligns across 9 bases. CDR3 length equals 16 residues. The trim removed 6 bases at V and 0 bases at J, leaving 9 bases unmatched. The germline CDR1 and CDR2 sequences are SGHVS and FQNEAQ. The CDR3 bases are TGTGCCAGCAGTCAGAATCCGGGACAGGGCTCCTACGAGCAGTACTTC. Translating it yields CASSQNPGQGSYEQYF.

V is TRBV5-1 and J is TRBJ2-3; 11 bases fit TRBD1. J was trimmed by 7 bases and V by 6 bases; bases with no gene match: 10. The length of the CDR3 is 15 residues. The germline V gene encodes CDR1 SGHRS and CDR2 YFSETQ. The CDR3 region is CASTLGGQGVNTQYF. CDR3 in DNA: TGCGCCAGCACCCTAGGGGGACAGGGGGTTAATACGCAGTATTTT.

Worth noting for this clone: The same CDR3 can be traced to other DNA sequences in this sample. J is TRBJ2-2 and V is TRBV6-5; perhaps TRBD2 as D (5 bases). The germline V gene has CDR1 MNHEY and CDR2 SVGAGI. This CDR3 has 14 residues. Deletions cut 8 bases from V and 1 base from J, with 11 bases between. CDR3 coding DNA: TGTGCCAGCCGAAACGGGGAGAACACCGGGGAGCTGTTTTTT. Amino acid sequence: CASRNGENTGELFF.

The table lists this clone with a count of one. V usage is TRBV27 and J usage is TRBJ2-7; possibly TRBD1 for D (6 bases). CDR1 MNHEY and CDR2 SMNVEV come from the germline V gene (reference sequence). The CDR3 contains 16 residues. V dropped 5 bases and J dropped 1 base, with 18 bases sitting between them. CDR3 in amino acids: CASSPRMGAWSYEQYF. DNA for the CDR3: TGTGCCAGCAGTCCACGGATGGGGGCTTGGTCCTACGAGCAGTACTTC.

V usage is TRBV5-4 and J usage is TRBJ1-1, with no clear D. The length of the CDR3 is 13 residues. Deletions cut 5 bases from V and 5 bases from J, with 13 bases between. The germline gives CDR1 SGHNT, CDR2 YYREEE (reference sequence). In nucleotides, the CDR3 is TGTGCCAGCAGGGGCCCATGGGGTACTGAAGCTTTCTTT. This translates into CASRGPWGTEAFF.

V is TRBV6-1 and J is TRBJ1-2; TRBD1 matches 9 bases. CDR1 is MNHNS and CDR2 is SASEGT in the germline V gene. The CDR3 length is 14 residues. Trimming took 3 bases from V and 8 from J; bases not matched to a gene: 7. The CDR3 nucleotides are TGTGCCAGCAGTGAGACGGGACAGGGAAAGGGCTACACCTTC. Its translation is CASSETGQGKGYTF.

This chain links TRBV27 with TRBJ1-3; D remains unclear. V lost 2 bases to trimming and J lost 6 bases, with 14 bases between them. Germline V gives CDR1 MNHEY, CDR2 SMNVEV (reference sequence). CDR3 size: 15 residues. CDR3 sequence: CASSLNRVIQNTIYF. Here the CDR3 DNA reads TGTGCCAGCAGTTTAAACAGAGTCATACAAAACACCATATATTTT.

The chain recombines TRBV9 with TRBJ2-1, with TRBD2 matching over 11 bases. The ends lost 3 bases at V and 6 bases at J; junction bases unmatched: 20. The length of the CDR3 is 20 residues. The V gene's germline CDR1 is SGDLS and CDR2 YYNGEE. The CDR3 DNA follows: TGTGCCAGCAGCGCCCTACCGGGGGGGACTAGCGGTAGTAAAACCAATGAGCAGTTCTTC. This codes for CASSALPGGTSGSKTNEQFF.